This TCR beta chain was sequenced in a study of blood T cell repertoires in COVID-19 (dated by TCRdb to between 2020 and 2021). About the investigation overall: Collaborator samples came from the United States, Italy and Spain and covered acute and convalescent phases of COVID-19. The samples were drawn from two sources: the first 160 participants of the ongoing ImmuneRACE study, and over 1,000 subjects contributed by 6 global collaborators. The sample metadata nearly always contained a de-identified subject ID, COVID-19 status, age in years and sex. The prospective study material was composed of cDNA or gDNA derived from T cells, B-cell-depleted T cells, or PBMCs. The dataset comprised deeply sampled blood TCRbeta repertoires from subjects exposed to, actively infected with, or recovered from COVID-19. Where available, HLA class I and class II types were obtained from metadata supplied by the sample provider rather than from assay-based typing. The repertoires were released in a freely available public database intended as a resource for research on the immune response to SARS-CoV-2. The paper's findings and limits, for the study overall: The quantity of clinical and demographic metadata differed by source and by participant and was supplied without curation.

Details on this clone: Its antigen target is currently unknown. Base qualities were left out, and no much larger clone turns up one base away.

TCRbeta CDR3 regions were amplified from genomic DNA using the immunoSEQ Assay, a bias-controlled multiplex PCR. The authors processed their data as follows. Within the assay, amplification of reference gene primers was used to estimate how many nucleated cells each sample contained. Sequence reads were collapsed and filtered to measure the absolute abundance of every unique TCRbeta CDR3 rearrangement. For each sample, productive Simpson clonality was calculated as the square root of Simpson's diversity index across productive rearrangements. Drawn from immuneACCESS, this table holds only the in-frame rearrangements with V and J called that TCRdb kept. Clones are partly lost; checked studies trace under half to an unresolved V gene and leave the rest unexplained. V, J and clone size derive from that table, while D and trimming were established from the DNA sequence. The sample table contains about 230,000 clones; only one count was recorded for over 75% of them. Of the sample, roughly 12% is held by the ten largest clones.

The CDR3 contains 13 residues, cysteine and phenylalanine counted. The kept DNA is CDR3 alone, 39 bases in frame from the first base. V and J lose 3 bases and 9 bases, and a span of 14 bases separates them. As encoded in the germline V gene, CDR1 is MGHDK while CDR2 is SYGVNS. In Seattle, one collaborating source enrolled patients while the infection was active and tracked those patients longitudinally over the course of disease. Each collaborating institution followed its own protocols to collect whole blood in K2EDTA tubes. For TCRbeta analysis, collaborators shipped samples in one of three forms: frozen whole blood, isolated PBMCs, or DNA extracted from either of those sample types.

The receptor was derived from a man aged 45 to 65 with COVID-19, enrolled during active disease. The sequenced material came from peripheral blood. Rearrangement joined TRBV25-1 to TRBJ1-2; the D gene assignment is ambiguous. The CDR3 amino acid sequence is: CASSDFGLGRYTF. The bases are TGTGCCAGCAGTGATTTCGGGTTAGGTCGCTACACCTTC.